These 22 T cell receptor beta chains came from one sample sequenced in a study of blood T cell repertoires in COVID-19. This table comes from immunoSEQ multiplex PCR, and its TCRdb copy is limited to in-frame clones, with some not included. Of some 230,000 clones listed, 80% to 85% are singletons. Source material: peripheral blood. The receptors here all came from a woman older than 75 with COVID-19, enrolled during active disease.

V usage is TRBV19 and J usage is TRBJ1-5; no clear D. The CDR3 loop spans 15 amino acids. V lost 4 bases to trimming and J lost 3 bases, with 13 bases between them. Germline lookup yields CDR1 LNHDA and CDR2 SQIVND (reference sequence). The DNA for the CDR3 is TGTGCCAGTAGTACCCGCCCCGGGGACAATCAGCCCCAGCATTTT. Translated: CASSTRPGDNQPQHF.

The CDR3 sequence: CASSPLSGSNTGELFF. CDR3 DNA: TGTGCCAGCAGCCCCCTGAGCGGGTCGAACACCGGGGAGCTGTTTTTT. V usage is TRBV7-9 and J usage is TRBJ2-2, with D perhaps matching TRBD2 (6 bases). The V and J ends lost 5 bases and 0 bases respectively, with 13 bases between them. The germline V gene encodes CDR1 SEHNR and CDR2 FQNEAQ (reference sequence). CDR3 length: 16 amino acids.

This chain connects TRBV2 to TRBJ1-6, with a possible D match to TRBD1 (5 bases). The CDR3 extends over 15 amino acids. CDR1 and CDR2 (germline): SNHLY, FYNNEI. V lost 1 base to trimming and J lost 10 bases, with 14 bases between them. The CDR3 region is CASSEVIQGGSPLHF. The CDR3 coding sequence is TGTGCCAGCAGTGAAGTCATCCAGGGAGGGTCACCCCTCCACTTT.

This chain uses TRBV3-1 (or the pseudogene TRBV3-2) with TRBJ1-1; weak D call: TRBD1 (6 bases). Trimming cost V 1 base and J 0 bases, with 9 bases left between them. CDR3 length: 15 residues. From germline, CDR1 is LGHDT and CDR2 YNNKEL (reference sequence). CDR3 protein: CASSQAGAMNTEAFF. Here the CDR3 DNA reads TGTGCCAGCAGCCAAGCAGGGGCGATGAACACTGAAGCTTTCTTT.

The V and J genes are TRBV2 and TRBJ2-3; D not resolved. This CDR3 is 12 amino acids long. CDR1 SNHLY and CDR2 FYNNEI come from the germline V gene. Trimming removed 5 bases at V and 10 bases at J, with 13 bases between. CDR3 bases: TGTGCCAGCAGTCCCTCCTCCGGTCCGCAGTATTTT. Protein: CASSPSSGPQYF.

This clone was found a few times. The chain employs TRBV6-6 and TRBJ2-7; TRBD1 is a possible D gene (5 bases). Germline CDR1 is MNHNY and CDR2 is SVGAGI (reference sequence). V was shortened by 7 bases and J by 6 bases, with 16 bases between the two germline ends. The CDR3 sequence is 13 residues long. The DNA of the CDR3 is TGTGCCAGCACCCAACTTTGGGGCGGCGAGCAGTACTTC. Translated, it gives CASTQLWGGEQYF.

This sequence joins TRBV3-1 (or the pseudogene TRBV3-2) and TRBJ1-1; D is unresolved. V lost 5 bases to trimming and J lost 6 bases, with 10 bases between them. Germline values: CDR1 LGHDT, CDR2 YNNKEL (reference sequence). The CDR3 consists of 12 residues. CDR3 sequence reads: CASSSRWAEAFF. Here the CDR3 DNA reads TGTGCCAGCAGCTCTAGATGGGCTGAAGCTTTCTTT.

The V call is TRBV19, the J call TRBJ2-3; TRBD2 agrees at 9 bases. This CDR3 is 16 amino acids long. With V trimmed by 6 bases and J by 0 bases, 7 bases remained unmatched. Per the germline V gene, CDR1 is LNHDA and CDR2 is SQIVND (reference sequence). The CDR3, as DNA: TGTGCCAGTAGCTTCCTACTAGCGGGCAGCACAGATACGCAGTATTTT. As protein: CASSFLLAGSTDTQYF.

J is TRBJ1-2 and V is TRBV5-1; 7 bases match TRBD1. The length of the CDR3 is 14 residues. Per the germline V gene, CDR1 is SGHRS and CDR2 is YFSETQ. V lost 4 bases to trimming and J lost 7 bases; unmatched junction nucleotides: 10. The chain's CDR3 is CASSLETGTGGYTF. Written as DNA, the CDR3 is TGCGCCAGCAGCCTAGAGACAGGGACTGGTGGCTACACCTTC.

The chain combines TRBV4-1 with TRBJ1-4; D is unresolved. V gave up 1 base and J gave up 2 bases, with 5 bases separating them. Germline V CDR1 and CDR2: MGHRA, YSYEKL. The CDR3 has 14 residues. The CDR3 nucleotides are TGCGCCAGCAGCCAAGGGAGGACTAATGAAAAACTGTTTTTT. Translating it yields CASSQGRTNEKLFF.

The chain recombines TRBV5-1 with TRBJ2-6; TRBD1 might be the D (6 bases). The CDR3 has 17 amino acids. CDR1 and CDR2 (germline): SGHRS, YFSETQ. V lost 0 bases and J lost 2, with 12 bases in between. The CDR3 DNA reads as TGCGCCAGCAGCTTGGTTGGGGGCGCTACTGGGGCCAACGTCCTGACTTTC. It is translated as CASSLVGGATGANVLTF.

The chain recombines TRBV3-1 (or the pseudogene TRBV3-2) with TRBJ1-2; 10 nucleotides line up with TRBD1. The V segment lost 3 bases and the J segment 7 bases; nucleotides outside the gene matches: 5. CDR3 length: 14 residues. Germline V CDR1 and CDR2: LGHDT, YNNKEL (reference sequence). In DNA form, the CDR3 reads TGTGCCAGCAGCCAGGGGGACAGGGGCGGTGGCTACACCTTC. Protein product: CASSQGDRGGGYTF.

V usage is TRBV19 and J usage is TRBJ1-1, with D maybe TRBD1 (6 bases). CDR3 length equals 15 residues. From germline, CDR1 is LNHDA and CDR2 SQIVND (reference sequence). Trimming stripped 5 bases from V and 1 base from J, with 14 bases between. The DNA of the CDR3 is TGTGCCAGTAGTCGCCGGGGGGGGCCGAACACTGAAGCTTTCTTT. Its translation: CASSRRGGPNTEAFF.

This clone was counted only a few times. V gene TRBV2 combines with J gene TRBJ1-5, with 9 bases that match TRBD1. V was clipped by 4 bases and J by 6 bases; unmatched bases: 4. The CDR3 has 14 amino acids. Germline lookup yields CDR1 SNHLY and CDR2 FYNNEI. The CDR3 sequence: CASSVTGGIQPQHF. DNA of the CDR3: TGTGCCAGCAGTGTCACAGGGGGCATTCAGCCCCAGCATTTT.

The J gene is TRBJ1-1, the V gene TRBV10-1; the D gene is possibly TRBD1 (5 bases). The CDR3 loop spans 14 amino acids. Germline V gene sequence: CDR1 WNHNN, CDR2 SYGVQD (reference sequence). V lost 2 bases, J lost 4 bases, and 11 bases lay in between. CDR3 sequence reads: CASSERGSGTEAFF. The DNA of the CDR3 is TGCGCCAGCAGTGAGAGGGGATCGGGCACTGAAGCTTTCTTT.

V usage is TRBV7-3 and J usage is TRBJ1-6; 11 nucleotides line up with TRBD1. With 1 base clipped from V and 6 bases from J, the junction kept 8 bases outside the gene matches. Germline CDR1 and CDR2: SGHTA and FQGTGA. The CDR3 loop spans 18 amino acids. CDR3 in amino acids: CASSLKGTGGSGNSPLHF. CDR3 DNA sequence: TGTGCCAGCAGCTTAAAAGGGACAGGGGGATCTGGTAATTCACCCCTCCACTTT.

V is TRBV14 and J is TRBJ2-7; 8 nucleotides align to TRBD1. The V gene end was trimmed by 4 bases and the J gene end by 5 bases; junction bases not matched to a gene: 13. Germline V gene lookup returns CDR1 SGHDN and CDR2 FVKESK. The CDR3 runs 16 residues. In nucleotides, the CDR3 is TGTGCCAGCAGCCTACGACAGGGGATATCAGTCGACGAGCAGTACTTC. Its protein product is CASSLRQGISVDEQYF. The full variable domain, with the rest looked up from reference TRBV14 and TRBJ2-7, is EAGVTQFPSHSVIEKGQTVTLRCDPISGHDNLYWYRRVMGKEIKFLLHFVKESKQDESGMPNNRFLAERTGGTYSTLKVQPAELEDSGVYFCASSLRQGISVDEQYFGPGTRLTVT.

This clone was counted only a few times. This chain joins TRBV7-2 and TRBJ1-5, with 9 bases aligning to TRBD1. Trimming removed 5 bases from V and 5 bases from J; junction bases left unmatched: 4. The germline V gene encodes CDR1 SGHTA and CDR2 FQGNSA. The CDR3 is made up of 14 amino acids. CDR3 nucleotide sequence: TGTGCCAGCAGCGTACGACAGGGGGATCAGCCCCAGCATTTT. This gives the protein CASSVRQGDQPQHF.

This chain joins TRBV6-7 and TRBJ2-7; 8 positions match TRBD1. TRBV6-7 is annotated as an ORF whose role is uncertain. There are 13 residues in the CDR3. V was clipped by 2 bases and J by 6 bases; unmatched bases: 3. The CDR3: CASSYLDRGEQYF. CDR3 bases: TGTGCCAGCAGTTACCTCGACAGGGGCGAGCAGTACTTC.

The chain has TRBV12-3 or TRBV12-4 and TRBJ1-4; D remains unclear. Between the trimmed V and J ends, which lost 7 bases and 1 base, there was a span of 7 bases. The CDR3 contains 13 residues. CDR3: CASTYRTNEKLFF. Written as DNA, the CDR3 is TGTGCCAGCACTTATAGAACTAATGAAAAACTGTTTTTT.

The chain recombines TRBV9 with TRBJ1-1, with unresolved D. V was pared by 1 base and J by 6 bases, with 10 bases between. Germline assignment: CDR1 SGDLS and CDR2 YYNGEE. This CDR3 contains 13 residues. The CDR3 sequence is CASSVLVSSEAFF. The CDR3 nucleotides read TGTGCCAGCAGCGTACTAGTGAGCTCTGAAGCTTTCTTT.

In DNA, the CDR3 is TGTGCCAGCACCACAACTGACACGGGAGGTCATGAGCAGTTCTTC. It specifies CASTTTDTGGHEQFF. The chain employs TRBV7-8 and TRBJ2-1; 7 nucleotides align to TRBD2. Germline CDR1 is SGHVS and CDR2 is FQNEAQ. Germline trimming cut 7 bases from V and 8 bases from J; bases unmatched to any gene: 14. This CDR3 comprises 15 residues.